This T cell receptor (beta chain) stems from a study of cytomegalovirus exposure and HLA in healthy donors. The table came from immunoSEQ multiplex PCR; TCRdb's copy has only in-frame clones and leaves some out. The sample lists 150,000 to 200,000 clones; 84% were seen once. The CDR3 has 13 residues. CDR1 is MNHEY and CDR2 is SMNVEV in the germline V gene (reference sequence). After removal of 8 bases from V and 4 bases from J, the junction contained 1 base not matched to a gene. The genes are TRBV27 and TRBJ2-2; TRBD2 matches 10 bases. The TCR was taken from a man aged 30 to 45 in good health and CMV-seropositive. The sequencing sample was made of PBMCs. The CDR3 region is CASQREGTGELFF. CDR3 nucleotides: TGTGCCAGCCAGCGGGAGGGCACCGGGGAGCTGTTTTTT.